A single sample is the source of the 19 T cell receptor beta chains below, sequenced in a study of glioma-infiltrating T cells. TCR alpha and beta CDR3 regions were amplified from RNA using iRepertoire nested multiplex PCR. TCRdb processed the multiplex PCR reads anew with MiXCR; each CDR3 protein has one entry. The data show 45,000 or so distinct CDR3 sequences, with approximately 20% seen just once and roughly 7% held by the top ten. Sequencing input: glioma tissue, nonneoplastic brain tissue, or PBMCs (not recorded which). The receptor set was obtained from a human donor with low-grade glioma or glioblastoma, undergoing nonglioma brain surgery, or in good health (not recorded which).

Written as DNA, the CDR3 is TGTGCCAGCAGCCAAGATTTTGGGACAGGCAATCAGCCCCAGCATTTT. Translation gives CASSQDFGTGNQPQHF. This rearrangement joins TRBV3-1 to TRBJ1-5, with 7 positions matching TRBD1. The CDR3 is made up of 16 amino acids. Germline assignment: CDR1 LGHDT and CDR2 YNNKEL (reference sequence). V shed 0 bases and J 2 bases; nucleotides not matched to a gene: 4.

Comment on this clonotype: A much larger clone sits a single nucleotide away, making a read error possible. The rearrangement joins TRBV19 to TRBJ1-1; no definite D call. The germline V gene has CDR1 LNHDA and CDR2 SQIVND (reference sequence). The CDR3 is 14 amino acids. V was pared by 1 base and J by 3 bases, with 9 bases between. The CDR3 sequence: CASSIGDLDTEAFF. CDR3 in DNA: TGTGCCAGTAGTATAGGGGATCTGGACACTGAAGCTTTCTTT.

The chain links TRBV11-2 to TRBJ2-7, with D perhaps matching TRBD1 or TRBD2 (5 bases each). Germline V gene data show CDR1 as SGHAT and CDR2 as FQNNGV. The ends were cut back, 3 bases at V and 4 bases at J, with 13 bases in the middle. The CDR3 extends over 14 amino acids. Here the CDR3 reads CASSFGASGYEQYV. For the CDR3, the DNA is TGTGCCAGCAGCTTCGGGGCCTCGGGGTACGAGCAGTACGTC.

This clonotype was seen ten or more times. The rearrangement uses TRBV27 and TRBJ1-4; unclear D gene. The CDR3 runs 14 residues. Trimming cost V 5 bases and J 3 bases, with 10 bases left between them. CDR1 is MNHEY and CDR2 is SMNVEV in the germline V gene (reference sequence). The CDR3 is CASSTNLANEKLFF. DNA of the CDR3: TGTGCCAGCAGTACTAACTTGGCTAATGAAAAACTGTTTTTT.

This clonotype qualifies as medium-sized. This chain joins TRBV27 and TRBJ2-7; no clear D. V lost 0 bases and J 5 bases, leaving 8 bases between the germline ends. Germline lookup yields CDR1 MNHEY and CDR2 SMNVEV (reference sequence). The CDR3 has 13 amino acids. CDR3: CASSLSVGNEQYF. In nucleotides, the CDR3 is TGTGCCAGCAGTTTATCGGTGGGAAACGAGCAGTACTTC.

This chain joins TRBV12-3 or TRBV12-4 and TRBJ1-2, with 7 bases identical to TRBD1. Germline trimming cut 6 bases from V and 5 bases from J; bases unmatched to any gene: 3. The CDR3 extends over 12 amino acids. The CDR3 coding sequence is TGTGCCAGCAGCGACAGGGTTTATGGCTACACCTTC. This sequence encodes CASSDRVYGYTF.

This clonotype was recorded many times. The chain employs TRBV11-3 and TRBJ2-5; 12 nucleotides match TRBD2. Looked up from germline, CDR1 is SGHNT and CDR2 is YENEEA. This CDR3 comprises 18 residues. Germline trimming cut 0 bases from V and 1 base from J; bases unmatched to any gene: 6. The CDR3 nucleotides read TGTGCCAGCAGCTTAGAGCTCCTAGCGGGGGGGATCCAAGAGACCCAGTACTTC. Amino acids: CASSLELLAGGIQETQYF.

DNA of the CDR3: TGTGCCAGCAGCTTCGACACCTCTAGCACAGATACGCAGTATTTT. Protein sequence: CASSFDTSSTDTQYF. V usage is TRBV7-9 and J usage is TRBJ2-3; D ambiguous. This CDR3 contains 15 residues. V shed 3 bases and J shed 0 bases, with 10 bases lying between them. Germline V gene sequence: CDR1 SEHNR, CDR2 FQNEAQ (reference sequence). The whole variable domain, remainder taken from reference TRBV7-9 and TRBJ2-3, is DTGVSQNPRHKITKRGQNVTFRCDPISEHNRLYWYRQTLGQGPEFLTYFQNEAQLEKSRLLSDRFSAERPKGSFSTLEIQRTEQGDSAMYLCASSFDTSSTDTQYFGPGTRLTVL.

Ten or more counts support this clonotype. V usage is TRBV5-1 and J usage is TRBJ1-1; 8 nucleotides align to TRBD1. CDR3 length: 14 residues. V was pared by 4 bases and J by 6 bases, with 8 bases of the junction left unmatched. Germline lookup yields CDR1 SGHRS and CDR2 YFSETQ. The CDR3 bases are TGCGCCAGCAGCATGACAGGGGAATCGGCTGAAGCTTTCTTT. It encodes CASSMTGESAEAFF.

A word on this clonotype: This likely comes from a read error, as the CDR3 has no conserved phenylalanine or tryptophan at its end. The gene calls are TRBV5-5 and TRBJ1-1; unclear D gene. Per the germline V gene, CDR1 is SGHKS and CDR2 is YYEKEE (reference sequence). The length of the CDR3 is 14 residues. Between the trimmed V and J ends, which lost 2 bases and 2 bases, there was a span of 10 bases. This CDR3 is CASSFRSANTEAFL. In DNA, the CDR3 is TGTGCCAGCAGCTTCCGTTCAGCAAACACTGAAGCTTTCCTT.

This clonotype came up many times. V usage is TRBV5-1 and J usage is TRBJ2-7; 11 bases line up with TRBD2. Looked up from germline, CDR1 is SGHRS and CDR2 is YFSETQ. The V and J ends lost 1 base and 3 bases, in that order; junction bases with no gene match: 3. This CDR3 spans 15 amino acids. CDR3 sequence (DNA): TGCGCCAGCAGCTTGAGTGGGACTAGCGGCTACGAGCAGTACTTC. Encoded protein: CASSLSGTSGYEQYF.

Many counts were recorded for this clonotype. V gene TRBV14 combines with J gene TRBJ1-1, with unresolved D. Germline values: CDR1 SGHDN, CDR2 FVKESK. V was clipped by 3 bases and J by 0 bases, with 14 bases between them. The CDR3 spans 16 residues. The CDR3 region is CASSHRAVRMNTEAFF. The CDR3 DNA follows: TGTGCCAGCAGCCATCGGGCAGTAAGGATGAACACTGAAGCTTTCTTT. Together with reference TRBV14 and TRBJ1-1, the CDR3 gives the full variable domain: EAGVTQFPSHSVIEKGQTVTLRCDPISGHDNLYWYRRVMGKEIKFLLHFVKESKQDESGMPNNRFLAERTGGTYSTLKVQPAELEDSGVYFCASSHRAVRMNTEAFFGQGTRLTVV.

The V and J genes are TRBV19 and TRBJ2-1; perhaps TRBD2 as D (6 bases). The CDR3 is 13 residues long. V was pared by 1 base and J by 8 bases, with 9 bases between. CDR1 is LNHDA, CDR2 SQIVND, per germline (reference sequence). CDR3 nucleotides: TGTGCCAGTAGTATAGGAGGAGGGTATGAGCAGTTCTTC. Encoded protein: CASSIGGGYEQFF.

This clonotype has a single count. With a much larger clone just one base away, this may be a read error. The CDR3 here is CASSQEIQRGGWAFF. The CDR3 DNA sequence: TGTGCCAGCAGCCAAGAAATTCAGCGGGGTGGATGGGCTTTCTTT. The chain has TRBV14 and TRBJ1-1; D is ambiguous. Germline CDR1 and CDR2: SGHDN and FVKESK. The ends were cut back, 0 bases at V and 11 bases at J, with 19 bases in the middle. The CDR3 length is 15 residues.

This clonotype was seen ten or more times. This chain joins TRBV19 and TRBJ1-5, with D maybe TRBD1 (5 bases). Germline V gene sequence: CDR1 LNHDA, CDR2 SQIVND (reference sequence). There are 15 residues in the CDR3. Trimming took 4 bases from V and 0 from J, leaving 10 bases between them. The CDR3 region is CASSNQGYSNQPQHF. In nucleotides, the CDR3 is TGTGCCAGTAGTAATCAGGGTTATAGCAATCAGCCCCAGCATTTT.

The table lists this clonotype with many counts. The rearrangement joins TRBV5-1 to TRBJ2-5, with 9 nucleotides matching TRBD2. The ends lost 0 bases at V and 4 bases at J; junction bases unmatched: 7. Germline CDR1 reads SGHRS; CDR2 reads YFSETQ. This CDR3 contains 16 residues. The CDR3 region has the DNA TGCGCCAGCAGCTTGGCGAGTAGCGGGGGAGGAGAGACCCAGTACTTC. It encodes CASSLASSGGGETQYF.

A few counts support this clonotype. The V call is TRBV11-3, the J call TRBJ2-7; TRBD1 or TRBD2 may be the D gene (5 bases each). The CDR3 spans 14 residues. The germline V gene encodes CDR1 SGHNT and CDR2 YENEEA. V lost 2 bases to trimming and J lost 5 bases, with 13 bases between them. In DNA, the CDR3 is TGTGCCAGCAGCTTAAACTTCGGGGCCCACGAGCAGTACGTC. Translating it yields CASSLNFGAHEQYV.

This clonotype was counted many times. CDR3 protein: CASSLSIHPRDRWSETQYF. In DNA form, the CDR3 reads TGTGCCAGCAGTTTATCGATCCACCCCCGGGACAGATGGTCTGAGACCCAGTACTTC. The V gene is TRBV28, the J gene TRBJ2-5; 7 bases match TRBD1. V shed 1 base and J 5 bases; nucleotides not matched to a gene: 19. The CDR3 loop spans 19 amino acids. Germline assignment: CDR1 MDHEN and CDR2 SYDVKM.

This clonotype was seen at least ten times. The CDR3 DNA reads TGTGCCAGTAGTCTCATGACGGGAGGCTCTGGAAACACCATATATTTT. Its translation: CASSLMTGGSGNTIYF. The chain has TRBV19 and TRBJ1-3; D call uncertain. The CDR3 has 16 residues. V lost 5 bases to trimming and J lost 0 bases, with 14 bases between them. Germline CDR1 reads LNHDA; CDR2 reads SQIVND (reference sequence). The variable domain in full, completed from reference TRBV19 and TRBJ1-3, reads DGGITQSPKYLFRKEGQNVTLSCEQNLNHDAMYWYRQDPGQGLRLIYYSQIVNDFQKGDIAEGYSVSREKKESFPLTVTSAQKNPTAFYLCASSLMTGGSGNTIYFGEGSWLTVV.